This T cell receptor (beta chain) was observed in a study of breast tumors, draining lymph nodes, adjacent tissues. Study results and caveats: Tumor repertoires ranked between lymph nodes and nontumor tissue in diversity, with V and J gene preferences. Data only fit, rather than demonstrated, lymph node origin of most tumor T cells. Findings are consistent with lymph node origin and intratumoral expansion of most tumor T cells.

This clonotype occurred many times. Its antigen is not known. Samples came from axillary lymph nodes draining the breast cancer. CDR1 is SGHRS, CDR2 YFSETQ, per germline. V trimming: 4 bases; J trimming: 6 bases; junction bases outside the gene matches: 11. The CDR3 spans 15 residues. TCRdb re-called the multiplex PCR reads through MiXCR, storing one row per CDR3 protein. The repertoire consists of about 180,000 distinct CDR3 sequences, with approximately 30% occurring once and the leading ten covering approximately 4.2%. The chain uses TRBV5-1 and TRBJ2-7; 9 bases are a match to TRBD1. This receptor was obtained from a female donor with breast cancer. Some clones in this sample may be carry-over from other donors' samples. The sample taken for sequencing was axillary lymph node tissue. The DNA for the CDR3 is TGCGCCAGCAGCAGCTCCGGGACAGGGATTCTCGAGCAGTACTTC. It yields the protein CASSSSGTGILEQYF.